This T cell receptor (beta chain) was captured by sequencing in a study of Ad26.COV2.S vaccination and SARS-CoV-2 variants. About this clone: What it binds is not known.

Trimming removed 2 bases at V and 4 bases at J, with 5 bases between. This CDR3 contains 13 residues. Germline CDR1 is SGHNT and CDR2 is YENEEA. Study-wide points: Vaccinees reportedly had broad spike-specific CD8+ and CD4+ T cell responses.

Treatment meaning: some 20 received Ad26.COV2.S at low or high dose, single or two shots; about 5 received placebo; per-sample allocation not given. The samples were gathered on day 63 after the first injection of vaccine or placebo. Whoever gave the sample was an adult aged 18-55 years in Boston. Spike of the Wuhan-strain SARS-CoV-2 was expressed by an Ad26 vector, which formed the vaccine. TCRdb's copy holds only in-frame clones and misses some; the assay was immunoSEQ multiplex PCR. This sample has 440,000 or so clones, with approximately 92% found just once. The chain employs TRBV11-3 and TRBJ2-2; D is unresolved. The sample was peripheral blood, taken in a trial of Ad26.COV2.S vaccine versus placebo. The sequence came from a person aged 18-65 years who received the Ad26.COV2.S COVID-19 vaccine or a placebo. For the CDR3, the DNA is TGTGCCAGCAGCTTAAGCACCACCGGGGAGCTGTTTTTT. This codes for CASSLSTTGELFF. Filled out from reference TRBV11-3 and TRBJ2-2, the complete variable domain reads EAGVVQSPRYKIIEKKQPVAFWCNPISGHNTLYWYLQNLGQGPELLIRYENEEAVDDSQLPKDRFSAERLKGVDSTLKIQPAELGDSAVYLCASSLSTTGELFFGEGSRLTVL.